The 28 T cell receptor beta chains below were found in one sample sequenced in a study of T cells after yellow fever vaccination. TCRdb itself ran the 5' RACE reads through MiXCR, one entry per CDR3 protein. Of 310,000 or so distinct CDR3 sequences in the sample, around 7% were seen once. The sequencing here drew on PBMCs, taken about 41 days after the first yellow fever vaccination. The receptors were gathered from a man aged 18-30 years who received the YFV17D yellow fever vaccine.

The table lists this clonotype with many counts. The V call is TRBV4-2, the J call TRBJ1-5; D gene uncertain. The V end lost 0 bases, the J end lost 7 bases, and 10 bases lay between the germline ends. Germline V gene data show CDR1 as LGHNA and CDR2 as YNFKEQ. The CDR3 has 14 amino acids. The CDR3 region is CASSQEEGAQPQHF. The DNA of the CDR3 is TGTGCCAGCAGCCAAGAGGAGGGAGCCCAGCCCCAGCATTTT.

This clonotype showed up many times. V usage is TRBV5-6 and J usage is TRBJ1-2; TRBD1 matches at 8 bases. The germline CDR1 and CDR2 sequences are SGHDT and YYEEEE. V was pared by 4 bases and J by 4 bases, with 3 bases of the junction left unmatched. The CDR3 is made up of 13 amino acids. The CDR3 region is CASSQGQGYGYTF. The CDR3 region has the DNA TGTGCCAGCAGCCAAGGACAGGGCTATGGCTACACCTTC.

This sequence joins TRBV6-1 and TRBJ2-1; TRBD2 matches 9 bases. Germline CDR1 MNHNS, CDR2 SASEGT. V dropped 6 bases and J dropped 5; count of bases not matched to a gene: 8. The CDR3 extends over 15 amino acids. CDR3 in amino acids: CASRTLRLADNEQFF. The CDR3 DNA is TGTGCCAGCAGGACCCTTAGACTAGCGGACAATGAGCAGTTCTTC.

Ten or more counts support this clonotype. The chain is built from TRBV12-3 or TRBV12-4 and TRBJ1-1; D not resolved. There are 11 residues in the CDR3. V was shortened by 2 bases and J by 5 bases, with 3 bases between the two germline ends. The CDR3 loop is CASSLKTEAFF. The CDR3, as DNA: TGTGCCAGCAGTTTAAAAACTGAAGCTTTCTTT.

A few counts support this clonotype. The chain carries TRBV7-2 and TRBJ2-5; D gene ambiguous. The V and J ends lost 7 bases and 3 bases respectively, with 6 bases between them. In germline, CDR1 is SGHTA, CDR2 FQGNSA. The CDR3 has 11 amino acids. As DNA, the CDR3 is TGTGCCAGCACATCAGAAGAGACCCAGTACTTC. Its protein product is CASTSEETQYF.

V and J are TRBV12-5 and TRBJ2-3, with 9 bases fitting TRBD1. Germline CDR1 is LGHNT and CDR2 is FRNRAP. The ends lost 3 bases at V and 0 bases at J; junction bases unmatched: 4. The CDR3 consists of 16 residues. DNA of the CDR3: TGTGCTAGTGGTTTACCCGGGACAGGGAGCACAGATACGCAGTATTTT. Translating it yields CASGLPGTGSTDTQYF.

The rearrangement uses TRBV7-9 and TRBJ1-3; no reliable D call. Trimming pared 5 bases from V and 3 bases from J, leaving 14 bases between. The CDR3 covers 15 residues. The germline CDR1 and CDR2 sequences are SEHNR and FQNEAQ (reference sequence). The CDR3 loop reads CASSLSTGDGNTIYF. The CDR3 nucleotides read TGTGCCAGCAGCCTGAGTACGGGAGATGGAAACACCATATATTTT.

CDR3 nucleotides: TGTGCCACCAGCAGAGTAGGAGGGGGCAGCAGGGGGCGCACAGATACGCAGTATTTT. The encoded protein is CATSRVGGGSRGRTDTQYF. The J gene is TRBJ2-3, the V gene TRBV15, with TRBD1 matching 8 bases. J was trimmed by 1 base and V by 1 base; bases with no gene match: 13. Per the germline V gene, CDR1 is LNHNV and CDR2 is YYDKDF (reference sequence). The CDR3 is 19 amino acids.

This clonotype was recorded a few times. The genes are TRBV6-4 and TRBJ2-1; D perhaps matches TRBD2 (7 bases). This CDR3 contains 15 residues. Trimming took off 6 bases at V and 3 bases at J, with 15 bases between the two ends. The V gene's germline CDR1 is MRHNA and CDR2 SNTAGT. The CDR3 here is CASSQRGGNYNEQFF. CDR3 nucleotides: TGTGCCAGCAGCCAAAGGGGGGGGAACTACAATGAGCAGTTCTTC.

This clonotype was picked up many times. The chain has TRBV29-1 and TRBJ2-7; 7 bases align to TRBD2. Germline V gene data show CDR1 as SQVTM and CDR2 as ANQGSEA. The V segment lost 4 bases and the J segment 3 bases; nucleotides outside the gene matches: 15. CDR3 length: 16 amino acids. The CDR3 is CSVAKGPSGANYEQYF. The CDR3 nucleotides read TGCAGCGTTGCGAAGGGTCCTAGCGGAGCCAACTACGAGCAGTACTTC.

This clonotype has ten or more counts. V is TRBV9 and J is TRBJ2-1; 10 positions agree with TRBD1. V lost 2 bases, J lost 5 bases, and 4 bases stayed unmatched. Germline-derived CDR1 and CDR2 are SGDLS and YYNGEE. This CDR3 has 15 amino acids. The DNA for the CDR3 is TGTGCCAGCAGCGTTGCCGGACAGGGGGACAATGAGCAGTTCTTC. Residues: CASSVAGQGDNEQFF.

The V gene is TRBV14, the J gene TRBJ1-1; D not certain. CDR1 SGHDN and CDR2 FVKESK come from the germline V gene. The CDR3 is made up of 15 amino acids. V shed 4 bases and J shed 8 bases, with 20 bases lying between them. DNA of the CDR3: TGTGCCAGCAGCCTCATCTCCCGGCCGCCGACCGAAGCTTTCTTT. This encodes CASSLISRPPTEAFF.

This clonotype occurred a few times. This chain connects TRBV5-1 to TRBJ2-7; D unclear. The V gene's germline CDR1 is SGHRS and CDR2 YFSETQ. This CDR3 is built from 14 residues. V lost 0 bases, J lost 1 base, and 8 bases lay in between. The CDR3 is CASSLVTPSYEQYF. In DNA form, the CDR3 reads TGCGCCAGCAGCTTGGTTACACCTTCCTACGAGCAGTACTTC.

A few counts support this clonotype. V and J are TRBV6-1 and TRBJ1-1; 11 bases match TRBD1. The CDR3 covers 16 residues. CDR1 is MNHNS and CDR2 is SASEGT in the germline V gene. Germline trimming cut 3 bases from V and 1 base from J; bases unmatched to any gene: 4. The CDR3 nucleotides read TGTGCCAGCAGTGACGGACAGGGGGCATGGAACACTGAAGCTTTCTTT. It specifies CASSDGQGAWNTEAFF.

There are a few counts of this clonotype. The chain links TRBV5-6 to TRBJ2-5; 9 positions agree with TRBD1. V was pared by 4 bases and J by 8 bases, with 9 bases of the junction left unmatched. CDR3 length: 14 residues. Germline-derived CDR1 and CDR2 are SGHDT and YYEEEE. The CDR3 DNA is TGTGCCAGCAGCAGGACAGGGGCTACCTCTACCCAGTACTTC. Its translation: CASSRTGATSTQYF.

This clonotype has just a few counts. The chain is built from TRBV5-4 and TRBJ2-7; D is ambiguous. The V gene lost 5 bases and the J gene lost 2 bases, with 14 bases spanning the gap. The CDR3 sequence is 14 residues long. The germline V gene has CDR1 SGHNT and CDR2 YYREEE (reference sequence). The CDR3 bases are TGTGCCAGCAGTCCAGGTGCCGGAGCCTACGAGCAGTACGTC. Protein product: CASSPGAGAYEQYV.

This sequence joins TRBV5-1 and TRBJ2-1; TRBD1 agrees at 9 bases. The CDR3 has 15 residues. With 4 bases clipped from V and 6 bases from J, the junction kept 8 bases outside the gene matches. Germline V gene sequence: CDR1 SGHRS, CDR2 YFSETQ. As DNA, the CDR3 is TGCGCCAGCAGCGACACAGGGGGCCCCCTCAATGAGCAGTTCTTC. This sequence encodes CASSDTGGPLNEQFF. Together with reference TRBV5-1 and TRBJ2-1, the CDR3 gives the full variable domain: KAGVTQTPRYLIKTRGQQVTLSCSPISGHRSVSWYQQTPGQGLQFLFEYFSETQRNKGNFPGRFSGRQFSNSRSEMNVSTLELGDSALYLCASSDTGGPLNEQFFGPGTRLTVL.

V and J are TRBV7-8 and TRBJ1-3, with D possibly TRBD1 on 5 matching bases. This CDR3 has 14 amino acids. Germline V gene data show CDR1 as SGHVS and CDR2 as FQNEAQ. V was shortened by 1 base and J by 2 bases, with 6 bases between the two germline ends. CDR3 amino acids: CASSLGGAGNTIYF. CDR3 bases: TGTGCCAGCAGCTTAGGGGGGGCTGGAAACACCATATATTTT.

In this sample, this clonotype turned up many times. The chain recombines TRBV6-5 with TRBJ2-7; D gene ambiguous. Germline V gene lookup returns CDR1 MNHEY and CDR2 SVGAGI. CDR3 size: 14 residues. Deletions cut 1 base from V and 3 bases from J, with 10 bases between. CDR3 nucleotide sequence: TGTGCCAGCAGTTACTACCCACGCTTCTACGAGCAGTACTTC. It encodes CASSYYPRFYEQYF.

This clonotype has just a few counts. The V call is TRBV6-2 or TRBV6-3, the J call TRBJ2-1, with 11 bases identical to TRBD2. The CDR3 extends over 16 amino acids. Trimming took 6 bases from V and 6 from J; bases not matched to a gene: 10. CDR1 is MNHEY and CDR2 is SVGEGT in the germline V gene. CDR3 sequence (DNA): TGTGCCAGCAGACACTTGCCGGGACTAGCGGCCAATGAGCAGTTCTTC. Translated: CASRHLPGLAANEQFF.

This clonotype has just a few counts. The chain couples TRBV15 to TRBJ2-7; D could derive from TRBD1 or TRBD2 (5 bases each). Germline V gives CDR1 LNHNV, CDR2 YYDKDF (reference sequence). The CDR3 sequence is 15 residues long. V shed 0 bases and J shed 2 bases, with 11 bases lying between them. Here the CDR3 DNA reads TGTGCCACCAGCAGAGAGGGGCGGGCCCCCTACGAGCAGTACGTC. Amino acid sequence: CATSREGRAPYEQYV.

This chain joins TRBV6-5 and TRBJ2-3; 9 bases map to TRBD1. CDR3 length: 15 amino acids. Germline V CDR1 and CDR2: MNHEY, SVGAGI. With 2 bases clipped from V and 1 base from J, the junction kept 1 base outside the gene matches. This CDR3 is CASSYGDRGTDTQYF. The CDR3, as DNA: TGTGCCAGCAGTTACGGGGACAGGGGCACAGATACGCAGTATTTT.

The chain joins TRBV7-2 to TRBJ2-3, with 14 bases that match TRBD2. CDR1 and CDR2 from the germline V gene are SGHTA and FQGNSA. The CDR3 has 17 amino acids. The trim removed 5 bases at V and 1 base at J, leaving 5 bases unmatched. The CDR3 bases are TGTGCCAGCAGCACCCGGACTAGCGGGGGGCGCACAGATACGCAGTATTTT. Encoded protein: CASSTRTSGGRTDTQYF. The full variable domain, in which reference TRBV7-2 and TRBJ2-3 provide the parts outside the CDR3, is GAGVSQSPSNKVTEKGKDVELRCDPISGHTALYWYRQSLGQGLEFLIYFQGNSAPDKSGLPSDRFSAERTGGSVSTLTIQRTQQEDSAVYLCASSTRTSGGRTDTQYFGPGTRLTVL.

This clonotype was observed a handful of times. This chain connects TRBV7-2 to TRBJ2-1, with 9 bases lining up with TRBD1. The CDR3 runs to 13 residues. The ends lost 3 bases at V and 12 bases at J; junction bases unmatched: 6. Germline CDR1 and CDR2: SGHTA and FQGNSA. The DNA for the CDR3 is TGTGCCAGCAGCTTGGGACAGGGTCGCGCGCAGTTCTTC. Protein sequence: CASSLGQGRAQFF.

This chain connects TRBV12-3 or TRBV12-4 to TRBJ1-2, with D maybe TRBD1 (5 bases). This CDR3 has 14 residues. V lost 3 bases and J 1 base, leaving 9 bases between the germline ends. The CDR3 loop reads CASSFGGSNYGYTF. The CDR3 DNA follows: TGTGCCAGCAGTTTCGGGGGGAGTAACTATGGCTACACCTTC.

In this sample, this clonotype turned up many times. The V call is TRBV20-1, the J call TRBJ2-3; D is possibly TRBD1 (5 bases). Between the trimmed V and J ends, which lost 6 bases and 6 bases, there was a span of 19 bases. There are 14 residues in the CDR3. Germline V gene sequence: CDR1 DFQATT, CDR2 SNEGSKA (reference sequence). In DNA, the CDR3 is TGCAGTGCCCCGAAGGTCAGACAGCTGGATACGCAGTATTTT. Amino acid sequence: CSAPKVRQLDTQYF.

This clonotype was seen a handful of times. The chain employs TRBV4-3 and TRBJ2-1; TRBD1 aligns across 12 bases. The CDR3 has 16 amino acids. The germline CDR1 and CDR2 sequences are LGHNA and YSLEER. Unmatched junction bases numbered 9, after V lost 0 bases and J lost 12 bases. CDR3 sequence (DNA): TGCGCCAGCAGCCAAGATACGGGACAGGGGGCCAGGGGGCAGTTCTTC. Protein: CASSQDTGQGARGQFF.

This clonotype was counted between two and nine times. The chain joins TRBV7-2 to TRBJ2-7; TRBD2 is a possible D gene (6 bases). The CDR3 totals 16 residues. CDR1 is SGHTA and CDR2 is FQGNSA in the germline V gene. Trimming removed 1 base at V and 0 bases at J, with 13 bases between. In DNA form, the CDR3 reads TGTGCCAGCAGCTTAGATTCGGGACTGAGCTCCTACGAGCAGTACTTC. The encoded protein is CASSLDSGLSSYEQYF.